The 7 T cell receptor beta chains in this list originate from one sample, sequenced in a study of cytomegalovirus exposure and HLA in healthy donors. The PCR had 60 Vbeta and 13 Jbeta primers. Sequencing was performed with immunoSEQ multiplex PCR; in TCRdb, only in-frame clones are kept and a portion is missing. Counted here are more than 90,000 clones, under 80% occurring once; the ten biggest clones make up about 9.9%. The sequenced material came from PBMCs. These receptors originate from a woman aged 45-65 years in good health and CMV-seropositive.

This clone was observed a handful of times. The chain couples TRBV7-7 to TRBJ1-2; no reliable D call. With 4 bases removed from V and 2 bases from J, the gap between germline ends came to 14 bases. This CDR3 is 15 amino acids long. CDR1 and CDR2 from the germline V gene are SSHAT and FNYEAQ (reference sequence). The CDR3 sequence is CASSWPPGSNYGYTF. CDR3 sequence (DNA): TGTGCCAGCAGCTGGCCCCCGGGGTCCAACTATGGCTACACCTTC.

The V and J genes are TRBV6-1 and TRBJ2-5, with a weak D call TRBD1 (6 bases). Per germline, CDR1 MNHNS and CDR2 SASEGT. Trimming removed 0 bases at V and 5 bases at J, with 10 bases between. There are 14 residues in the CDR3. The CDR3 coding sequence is TGTGCCAGCAGTGAAGCGGGGGCCGGGGAGACCCAGTACTTC. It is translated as CASSEAGAGETQYF.

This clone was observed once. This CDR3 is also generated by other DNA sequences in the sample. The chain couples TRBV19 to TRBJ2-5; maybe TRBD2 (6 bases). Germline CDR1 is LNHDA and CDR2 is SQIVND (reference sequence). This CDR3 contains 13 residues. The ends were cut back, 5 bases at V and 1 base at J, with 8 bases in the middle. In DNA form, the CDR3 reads TGTGCCAGTAGTGCGGGACTCCAAGAGACCCAGTACTTC. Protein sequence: CASSAGLQETQYF. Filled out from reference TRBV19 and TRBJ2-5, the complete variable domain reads DGGITQSPKYLFRKEGQNVTLSCEQNLNHDAMYWYRQDPGQGLRLIYYSQIVNDFQKGDIAEGYSVSREKKESFPLTVTSAQKNPTAFYLCASSAGLQETQYFGPGTRLLVL.

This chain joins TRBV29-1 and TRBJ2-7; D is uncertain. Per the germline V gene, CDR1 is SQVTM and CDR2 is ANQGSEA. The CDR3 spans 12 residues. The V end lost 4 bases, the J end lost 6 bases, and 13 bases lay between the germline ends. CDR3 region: CSVGIVGGEQYF. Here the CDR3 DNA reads TGCAGCGTTGGAATAGTCGGCGGCGAGCAGTACTTC.

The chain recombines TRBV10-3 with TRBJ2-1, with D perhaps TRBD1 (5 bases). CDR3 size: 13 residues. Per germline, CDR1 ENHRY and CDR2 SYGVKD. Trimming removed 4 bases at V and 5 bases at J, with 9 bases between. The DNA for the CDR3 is TGTGCCATCAGTGGAACACAGGACAATGAGCAGTTCTTC. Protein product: CAISGTQDNEQFF.

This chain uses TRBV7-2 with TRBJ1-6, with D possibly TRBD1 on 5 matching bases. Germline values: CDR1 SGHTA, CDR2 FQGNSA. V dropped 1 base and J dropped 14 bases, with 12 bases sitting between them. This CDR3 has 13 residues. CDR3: CASSLEGSRALHF. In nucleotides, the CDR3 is TGTGCCAGCAGCTTAGAAGGGTCCAGGGCCCTCCACTTT.

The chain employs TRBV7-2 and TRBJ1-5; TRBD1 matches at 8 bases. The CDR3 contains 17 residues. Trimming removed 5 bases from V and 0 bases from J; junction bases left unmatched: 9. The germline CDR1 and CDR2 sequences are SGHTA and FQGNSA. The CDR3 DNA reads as TGTGCCAGCAGCCTAAGGACAGGGTGGGATAGCAATCAGCCCCAGCATTTT. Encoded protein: CASSLRTGWDSNQPQHF.